These 9 T cell receptor beta chains were all obtained from the same sample, sequenced in a study of blood T cell repertoires in COVID-19. The repertoire was sequenced with immunoSEQ multiplex PCR; TCRdb's copy has only in-frame clones and lacks some. The data hold 200,000 to 250,000 clones, with 70% to 90% observed a single time. The sequencing sample was made of peripheral blood. The origin of the receptors is a man aged 80 or over with acute or convalescent COVID-19.

This chain links TRBV29-1 with TRBJ1-4, with D possibly TRBD1 on 5 matching bases. Germline assignment: CDR1 SQVTM and CDR2 ANQGSEA. Trimming removed 0 bases at V and 8 bases at J, with 13 bases between. This CDR3 has 14 residues. Here the CDR3 DNA reads TGCAGCGTTGAAGAGGCAGGGCTACGGGAAAAACTGTTTTTT. Its protein product is CSVEEAGLREKLFF.

The chain combines TRBV5-1 with TRBJ2-3, with D tentatively TRBD2 (5 bases). V was trimmed by 2 bases and J by 1 base, leaving 8 bases between them. The V gene's germline CDR1 is SGHRS and CDR2 YFSETQ. This CDR3 region has 14 residues. The DNA of the CDR3 is TGCGCCAGCAGCTTATCCGGGGGCACAGATACGCAGTATTTT. Its protein product is CASSLSGGTDTQYF. The entire variable domain, with the rest obtained from reference TRBV5-1 and TRBJ2-3, is as follows: KAGVTQTPRYLIKTRGQQVTLSCSPISGHRSVSWYQQTPGQGLQFLFEYFSETQRNKGNFPGRFSGRQFSNSRSEMNVSTLELGDSALYLCASSLSGGTDTQYFGPGTRLTVL.

This rearrangement joins TRBV19 to TRBJ1-5; possible D gene TRBD1, 5 bases. V shed 3 bases and J shed 5 bases, with 14 bases lying between them. This CDR3 region has 15 residues. Germline CDR1 is LNHDA and CDR2 is SQIVND (reference sequence). CDR3 sequence: CASSIYQGRDQPQHF. Here the CDR3 DNA reads TGTGCCAGTAGTATTTATCAGGGTCGGGATCAGCCCCAGCATTTT.

This chain connects TRBV7-2 to TRBJ1-5; D is possibly TRBD1 (5 bases). CDR1 SGHTA and CDR2 FQGNSA come from the germline V gene. The germline V and J ends were trimmed by 1 base and 7 bases, with 11 bases remaining between them. The length of the CDR3 is 14 residues. The CDR3 protein is CASSLETRGQPQHF. The CDR3 DNA sequence: TGTGCCAGCAGCTTAGAAACGCGGGGCCAGCCCCAGCATTTT.

V is TRBV4-2 and J is TRBJ1-4; D gene ambiguous. Trimming left V 0 bases short and J 8 bases short, with 10 bases between. Germline-derived CDR1 and CDR2 are LGHNA and YNFKEQ. The CDR3 consists of 14 residues. As DNA, the CDR3 is TGTGCCAGCAGCCAAGATCCGACGGGGGAAAAACTGTTTTTT. Residues: CASSQDPTGEKLFF.

V gene TRBV29-1 combines with J gene TRBJ2-1; D gene unclear. The CDR3 is made up of 14 amino acids. The V gene lost 0 bases and the J gene lost 0 bases, with 6 bases spanning the gap. Germline CDR1 is SQVTM and CDR2 is ANQGSEA. This CDR3 is CSVEDLSSYNEQFF. CDR3 DNA: TGCAGCGTTGAAGATTTGAGCTCCTACAATGAGCAGTTCTTC.

The chain joins TRBV24-1 to TRBJ2-7; D might be TRBD2 (6 bases). The ends were cut back, 12 bases at V and 1 base at J, with 12 bases in the middle. CDR1 is KGHDR, CDR2 SFDVKD, per germline. This CDR3 region has 12 residues. DNA for the CDR3: TGTGCCGCGGGATCCCGATCCTACGAGCAGTACTTC. Protein product: CAAGSRSYEQYF.

The CDR3 sequence: CASSLTGSAGVGGTDTQYF. The CDR3 DNA reads as TGCGCCAGCAGCTTGACGGGATCGGCGGGAGTGGGCGGCACAGATACGCAGTATTTT. The chain combines TRBV5-1 with TRBJ2-3; 7 nucleotides match TRBD2. Per the germline V gene, CDR1 is SGHRS and CDR2 is YFSETQ. With 1 base clipped from V and 1 base from J, the junction kept 15 bases outside the gene matches. This CDR3 is built from 19 residues.

The chain recombines TRBV28 with TRBJ2-3, with 10 bases aligning to TRBD2. The V and J ends lost 7 bases and 6 bases, in that order; junction bases with no gene match: 7. The CDR3 is 14 amino acids. Germline loops: CDR1 MDHEN, CDR2 SYDVKM. The CDR3 sequence is CASNQLSGRDTQYF. The CDR3 coding sequence is TGTGCCAGCAACCAACTTAGCGGGAGGGATACGCAGTATTTT.